Included here is one T cell receptor beta chain sequence, with context. TCRdb's copy holds only in-frame clones and misses some; the assay was immunoSEQ multiplex PCR. The sample yields approximately 90,000 clones, about three quarters seen once. The trim removed 6 bases at V and 4 bases at J, leaving 9 bases unmatched. The V gene's germline CDR1 is MNHEY and CDR2 SMNVEV (reference sequence). This CDR3 is built from 15 residues. The data belong to a study of blood T cell repertoires in COVID-19. Study overall: Researchers got acute and convalescent COVID-19 samples from the United States, Italy and Spain.

This receptor was obtained from a human donor in a cohort sampled during active COVID-19. Sample: peripheral blood. This rearrangement joins TRBV27 to TRBJ2-1; TRBD2 matches at 7 bases. CDR3 DNA sequence: TGTGCCAGCAGATCTCCGGGACTAACGTACAATGAGCAGTTCTTC. Protein product: CASRSPGLTYNEQFF.